These 5 T cell receptor beta chains originate from one sample sequenced in a study of T cell repertoires in cytomegalovirus infection. MiXCR was run by TCRdb on the reads, yielding one entry per CDR3 protein. The repertoire holds 150,000 to 200,000 distinct CDR3 sequences, with roughly a fifth as singletons. Sequencing was carried out using PBMCs. The receptors derive from a human donor in good health (CMV status not recorded). Some clones in this sample may be carry-over from other donors' samples.

The chain recombines TRBV7-9 with TRBJ1-2; 9 bases match TRBD1. The CDR3 is made up of 13 amino acids. V lost 8 bases and J lost 3; bases outside the gene matches: 4. Germline-derived CDR1 and CDR2 are SEHNR and FQNEAQ (reference sequence). CDR3 nucleotides: TGTGCCAGCCAGGACAGGGGAGACTATGGCTACACCTTC. Amino acids: CASQDRGDYGYTF.

This clonotype came up many times. This rearrangement joins TRBV7-2 to TRBJ1-5, with 9 bases fitting TRBD1. Germline CDR1 is SGHTA and CDR2 is FQGNSA. The V and J ends lost 4 bases and 5 bases, in that order; junction bases with no gene match: 3. This CDR3 region has 14 residues. CDR3 protein: CASSSRTGDQPQHF. CDR3 coding DNA: TGTGCCAGCAGCTCCAGGACAGGGGATCAGCCCCAGCATTTT.

This sequence joins TRBV20-1 and TRBJ2-1; 11 bases map to TRBD1. The germline V gene encodes CDR1 DFQATT and CDR2 SNEGSKA (reference sequence). V gave up 7 bases and J gave up 7 bases; unmatched junction bases: 12. The length of the CDR3 is 15 residues. The CDR3 loop is CSVLSAGQGENEQFF. The CDR3 DNA reads TGCAGTGTCCTAAGTGCGGGACAGGGGGAAAATGAGCAGTTCTTC.

This clonotype was detected ten times or more. The chain carries TRBV7-8 and TRBJ2-1, with 7 nucleotides matching TRBD2. The CDR3 is 17 amino acids. The germline CDR1 and CDR2 sequences are SGHVS and FQNEAQ. V lost 2 bases, J lost 6 bases, and 13 bases stayed unmatched. The CDR3 protein is CASSLLGGGRKVNEQFF. The CDR3 DNA reads TGTGCCAGCAGCTTATTAGGTGGCGGGAGAAAGGTCAATGAGCAGTTCTTC.

In its sample, this clonotype was seen many times. The chain is built from TRBV7-2 and TRBJ2-1; 7 nucleotides align to TRBD1. Germline V gene data show CDR1 as SGHTA and CDR2 as FQGNSA. The length of the CDR3 is 15 residues. Germline trimming cut 2 bases from V and 15 bases from J; bases unmatched to any gene: 16. CDR3 nucleotide sequence: TGTGCCAGCAGCTTATCCGGGACAGTGGGTCATAGGCGGTTCTTC. Residues: CASSLSGTVGHRRFF.